These T cell receptor beta chains were read from a single sample in a study of PD-L1 blockade in urothelial cancer. Method: immunoSEQ multiplex PCR; TCRdb's copy keeps in-frame clones and lacks some. The data hold 75,000 to 90,000 clones, with roughly 80% observed a single time. The sequenced sample was PBMCs, obtained around atezolizumab (anti-PD-L1) treatment. Receptors were obtained from a man between 65 and 79 years old with urothelial cancer. Both conserved end residues are part of each CDR3. D genes are given only for firm matches. For some rows the clone size is stated as once, few or many, or as a class when expanded; others skip it.

size	D	V	J	DNA	CDR3
few	NA	TRBV29-1	TRBJ2-2	TGCAGCGTCCTAGGGGGAGTCACCGGGGAGCTGTTTTTT	CSVLGGVTGELFF
NA	TRBD1	TRBV15	TRBJ2-1	TGTGCCACCGTCAGGACAGGGGAGAGCTCCTACAATGAGCAGTTCTTC	CATVRTGESSYNEQFF
NA	TRBD1	TRBV12-5	TRBJ1-1	TGTGCTAGTGGTTTGATGGTAGGGGGCGGGAACACTGAAGCTTTCTTT	CASGLMVGGGNTEAFF
NA	NA	TRBV6-5	TRBJ1-1	TGTGCCAGCAGTTACAGGGCGGGGGTGAACACTGAAGCTTTCTTT	CASSYRAGVNTEAFF
NA	NA	TRBV11-2	TRBJ1-1	TGTGCCAGCAGCCCACTTACAGTTCCTACTGCCAAAGTCTTT	CASSPLTVPTAKVF
NA	NA	TRBV30	TRBJ1-1	TGTGCCTGGAGAGGACAGATGAACACTGAAGCTTTCTTT	CAWRGQMNTEAFF
NA	NA	TRBV20-1	TRBJ1-2	TGCAGTGCCGCAGGGGCAGGGGGCTACACCTTC	CSAAGAGGYTF
NA	NA	TRBV7-9	TRBJ1-1	TGTGCCAGCAGCTTAGGGCAGATGAACACTGAAGCTTTCTTT	CASSLGQMNTEAFF
many	TRBD2	TRBV6-5	TRBJ2-1	TGTGCCAGCAGCCCGAGCGGGAGAGGGTACAATGAGCAGTTCTTC	CASSPSGRGYNEQFF
NA	TRBD2	TRBV9	TRBJ2-2	TGTGCCAGCAGCGCCAGCGGGACCCTCACCGGGGAGCTGTTTTTT	CASSASGTLTGELFF
NA	NA	TRBV19	TRBJ2-5	TGTGCCAGTAGTATAGGAGCGAGAAGAGAGACCCAGTACTTC	CASSIGARRETQYF
NA	TRBD2	TRBV7-8	TRBJ2-1	TGTGCCAGCAGGGGGACGGGTTTGACTAGCGCCTACAATGAGCAGTTCTTC	CASRGTGLTSAYNEQFF
NA	TRBD2	TRBV7-9	TRBJ2-1	TGTGCCAGCAGCTTATGGACTAGCGGGAGATACAATGAGCAGTTCTTC	CASSLWTSGRYNEQFF
NA	NA	TRBV7-8	TRBJ2-3	TGTGCCAGCAGCTTAGTCGGCGGGGATACGCAGTATTTT	CASSLVGGDTQYF
NA	NA	TRBV7-2	TRBJ2-7	TGTGCCAGCACCAGGGGCTACGAGCAGTACTTC	CASTRGYEQYF
NA	TRBD2	TRBV7-2	TRBJ2-2	TGTGCCAGCAGCGCCGGACTAGCGGGAGTTTCTGGGGAGCTGTTTTTT	CASSAGLAGVSGELFF
NA	TRBD1	TRBV4-3	TRBJ1-4	TGCGCCAGCAGCCTTCGGACAGGGGGATCTAGCACTAATGAAAAACTGTTTTTT	CASSLRTGGSSTNEKLFF
NA	NA	TRBV4-1	TRBJ1-5	TGCGCCAGCAGCCAAGGGGCAGGGTTAGCCCTCAATCAGCCCCAGCATTTT	CASSQGAGLALNQPQHF
NA	TRBD2	TRBV5-1	TRBJ2-3	TGCGCCAGCAGCTTGGGGACTAGCGGGGGCCGCACAGATACGCAGTATTTT	CASSLGTSGGRTDTQYF
NA	NA	TRBV5-3	TRBJ2-7	TGTGCCAGAAGCTTGGTGGCCGGACATCGGGTCTCCTACGAGCAGTACTTC	CARSLVAGHRVSYEQYF
NA	NA	TRBV5-1	TRBJ1-3	TGCGCCAGCAGCTTGGGAGCAGGGTCCGGAAACACCATATATTTT	CASSLGAGSGNTIYF
NA	NA	TRBV9	TRBJ2-1	TGTGCCAGCAGCGTAGATGGGGGGGCCTGGAATGAGCAGTTCTTC	CASSVDGGAWNEQFF
NA	NA	TRBV19	TRBJ2-5	TGTGCCAGTAGTATAGCGGGGGAAGGGGAGACCCAGTACTTC	CASSIAGEGETQYF
NA	TRBD1	TRBV28	TRBJ2-7	TGTGCCATCACGACAGGGGGCGCGGGCGAGCAGTACTTC	CAITTGGAGEQYF
NA	TRBD1	TRBV2	TRBJ2-2	TGTGCCAGCAGCCCTGACAGGGCCAACACCGGGGAGCTGTTTTTT	CASSPDRANTGELFF
many	NA	TRBV7-9	TRBJ1-1	TGTGCCAGCAGAGACATGAACACTGAAGCTTTCTTT	CASRDMNTEAFF
NA	NA	TRBV5-4	TRBJ1-1	TGTGCCAGCAGCAAAACAGGGTGGGACACTGAAGCTTTCTTT	CASSKTGWDTEAFF
NA	TRBD1	TRBV10-3	TRBJ1-2	TGTGCCATCACGGACAGGAGCGCCTATGGCTACACCTTC	CAITDRSAYGYTF
NA	TRBD1	TRBV27	TRBJ1-2	TGTGCCAGCAGTCCCGGGGGACAGGTGAGCCTCTCTAGGGGCTACACCTTC	CASSPGGQVSLSRGYTF
once	NA	TRBV18	TRBJ1-3	TGTGCCAGCTCATTAGCCTCTGGAAACACCATATATTTT	CASSLASGNTIYF
NA	NA	TRBV12-2	TRBJ1-4	TGTGCAAGTCGCTTAGCGGAGACAGGGGAGGATGAAAAACTGTTTTTT	CASRLAETGEDEKLFF
once	TRBD1	TRBV16	TRBJ1-1	TGTGCCAGCAGCCAATCGGGGACAGGGTCATCTGGAGCTTTCTTT	CASSQSGTGSSGAFF
NA	TRBD2	TRBV11-3	TRBJ2-1	TGTGCCAGCAGCTTCAGCGGGGGAATGAATGAGCAGTTCTTC	CASSFSGGMNEQFF
NA	NA	TRBV5-1	TRBJ1-4	TGCGCCAGCAGCTTGGCCAAGATGGGAGAGTTTCCAACTAATGAAAAACTGTTTTTT	CASSLAKMGEFPTNEKLFF
NA	NA	TRBV6-5	TRBJ2-3	TGTGCCAGCAGTTACGCAGGGCCCACAGATACGCAGTATTTT	CASSYAGPTDTQYF
NA	NA	TRBV2	TRBJ2-3	TGTGCCAGCAGAGCGGGTCCTAGCACAGATACGCAGTATTTT	CASRAGPSTDTQYF
NA	NA	TRBV5-1	TRBJ2-1	TGCGCCAGCAGCTATTCCAGCTCTCCGGCCAGGTCCTACAATGAGCAGTTCTTC	CASSYSSSPARSYNEQFF
NA	TRBD2	TRBV29-1	TRBJ2-1	TGCAGCGTTGATTCTAGCGGGAGCTCCTACAATGAGCAGTTCTTC	CSVDSSGSSYNEQFF
NA	NA	TRBV5-1	TRBJ1-2	TGCGCCAGCAGCTTGGAAAGGGGGAATTGGACCTTC	CASSLERGNWTF
NA	TRBD2	TRBV6-1	TRBJ2-1	TGTGCCAGCACCCTAGCGGATATGGACTACAATGAGCAGTTCTTC	CASTLADMDYNEQFF
NA	NA	TRBV6-5	TRBJ1-5	TGTGCCAGCAGCCGGGACATGAGTAGTCAGCCCCAGCATTTT	CASSRDMSSQPQHF
few	TRBD2	TRBV29-1	TRBJ2-1	TGCAGCGTTGAGGCTAGCGGGAGAGGTGAGCAGTTCTTC	CSVEASGRGEQFF
NA	NA	TRBV18	TRBJ1-3	TGTGCCAGCTCGGACGCAGGGATCTCTGGAAACACCATATATTTT	CASSDAGISGNTIYF
once	NA	TRBV11-2	TRBJ2-5	TGTGCCAGCAGCTTAGAGGGCAGCTCCCCGACCCAGTACTTC	CASSLEGSSPTQYF
NA	NA	TRBV6-6	TRBJ1-4	TGTGCCAGCAGACGGGGGAATGAAAAACTGTTTTTT	CASRRGNEKLFF
NA	TRBD1	TRBV2	TRBJ2-5	TGTGCCAGCTCGCCGGGACAGGGAATATGGGAGACCCAGTACTTC	CASSPGQGIWETQYF
NA	TRBD1	TRBV5-4	TRBJ2-5	TGTGCCAGCAGCTTGGATTCGGGACAGCAGTACTTC	CASSLDSGQQYF